The 2 T cell receptor beta chains below were found in one sample sequenced in a study of radiation and T cells in renal cell carcinoma. Using immunoSEQ multiplex PCR, the repertoire was profiled, and TCRdb retains in-frame clones only, with some absent. The profile shows about 83,000 clones, roughly 85% of them singletons. Sample time point: blood 4 weeks post-SBRT, at nephrectomy. Treatment specified: 15 Gy SBRT to primary tumor, nephrectomy 4 weeks later. The specimen comprised blood, sampled from a patient whose treatment included radiotherapy and nephrectomy. These receptors all stem from a woman aged 55 to 70 with renal cell carcinoma.

This sequence joins TRBV9 and TRBJ1-6; tentatively, D is TRBD1 (5 bases). Germline loops: CDR1 SGDLS, CDR2 YYNGEE. Between the trimmed V and J ends, which lost 0 bases and 9 bases, there was a span of 13 bases. The CDR3 has 15 residues. DNA of the CDR3: TGTGCCAGCAGCGTAGAGGGTCAGGGAGGTTCACCCCTCCACTTT. Protein sequence: CASSVEGQGGSPLHF.

V is TRBV7-9 and J is TRBJ1-1; D perhaps matches TRBD1 (6 bases). CDR1 is SEHNR, CDR2 FQNEAQ, per germline (reference sequence). The CDR3 covers 13 residues. V was trimmed by 6 bases and J by 1 base, leaving 9 bases between them. For the CDR3, the DNA is TGTGCCAGCAGGGGGGCAGCGAACACTGAAGCTTTCTTT. Translating it yields CASRGAANTEAFF. Looking up the rest from reference TRBV7-9 and TRBJ1-1 gives the full variable domain: DTGVSQNPRHKITKRGQNVTFRCDPISEHNRLYWYRQTLGQGPEFLTYFQNEAQLEKSRLLSDRFSAERPKGSFSTLEIQRTEQGDSAMYLCASRGAANTEAFFGQGTRLTVV.